These 22 T cell receptor beta chains were all obtained from the same sample, sequenced in a study of cytomegalovirus exposure and HLA in healthy donors. This PCR relied on a set of 60 Vbeta primers and 13 Jbeta primers. Sequencing used immunoSEQ multiplex PCR; TCRdb keeps in-frame clones, though not all of them. The data hold roughly 200,000 clones, with around four fifths observed a single time. The specimen was PBMCs. The receptors were gathered from a man aged 45-65 years in good health and CMV-seronegative.

CDR3 DNA: TGCGCCAGCAGCGCCCACAGGGTTGAGACCCAGTACTTC. Residues: CASSAHRVETQYF. This chain joins TRBV5-1 and TRBJ2-5, with D possibly being TRBD1 (6 bases). V gave up 4 bases and J gave up 5 bases, with 12 bases separating them. This CDR3 has 13 residues. The germline CDR1 and CDR2 sequences are SGHRS and YFSETQ.

The chain's CDR3 is CAISDRGSYEQYF. The CDR3 DNA follows: TGTGCCATCAGCGACAGGGGCTCCTACGAGCAGTACTTC. The chain has TRBV10-3 and TRBJ2-7, with 8 nucleotides matching TRBD1. J was trimmed by 0 bases and V by 6 bases; bases with no gene match: 1. Germline loops: CDR1 ENHRY, CDR2 SYGVKD. The CDR3 is made up of 13 amino acids.

This rearrangement joins TRBV19 to TRBJ1-4; the D is unclear. CDR1 and CDR2 (germline): LNHDA, SQIVND (reference sequence). The CDR3 has 13 amino acids. V was cut by 3 bases and J by 6 bases, with 8 bases left in between. DNA of the CDR3: TGTGCCAGTAGTATTGCAGTTTATGAAAAACTGTTTTTT. The encoded protein is CASSIAVYEKLFF.

The V gene is TRBV5-1, the J gene TRBJ2-1, with TRBD2 matching 13 bases. The V segment lost 3 bases and the J segment 4 bases; nucleotides outside the gene matches: 1. The CDR3 is made up of 15 amino acids. Germline V gene data show CDR1 as SGHRS and CDR2 as YFSETQ. The CDR3 here is CASSSGLAGYNEQFF. In nucleotides, the CDR3 is TGCGCCAGCAGCTCGGGACTAGCGGGGTACAATGAGCAGTTCTTC.

The chain is built from TRBV7-9 and TRBJ2-2, with D maybe TRBD2 (6 bases). The CDR3 runs 14 residues. V was pared by 6 bases and J by 3 bases, with 11 bases between. Germline-derived CDR1 and CDR2 are SEHNR and FQNEAQ (reference sequence). The CDR3 nucleotides are TGTGCCAGCAGTTCGGGAGCTGACACCGGGGAGCTGTTTTTT. Residues: CASSSGADTGELFF.

The CDR3 reads CASSIGLYYEQYF. The CDR3 DNA reads as TGTGCCAGTAGTATCGGACTGTACTACGAGCAGTACTTC. This chain uses TRBV19 with TRBJ2-7; possibly TRBD2 for D (5 bases). This CDR3 is 13 amino acids long. V lost 3 bases, J lost 3 bases, and 9 bases lay in between. Germline lookup yields CDR1 LNHDA and CDR2 SQIVND (reference sequence).

In its sample, this clone is medium-sized. The J gene is TRBJ1-5, the V gene TRBV5-4; a possible D gene is TRBD1 (6 bases). Trimming removed 4 bases from V and 7 bases from J, with 21 bases in between. This CDR3 contains 16 residues. CDR1 is SGHNT, CDR2 YYREEE, per germline (reference sequence). Here the CDR3 DNA reads TGTGCCAGCAGCCCCGGCCGTGTGACAGGCCTACAGCCCCAGCATTTT. Translated, it gives CASSPGRVTGLQPQHF.

The chain combines TRBV30 with TRBJ1-1; 7 nucleotides align to TRBD1. Trimming took 2 bases from V and 4 from J; bases not matched to a gene: 7. The CDR3 sequence is 14 residues long. The germline V gene has CDR1 GTSNPN and CDR2 SVGIG (reference sequence). The CDR3 reads CAWSSDRVPTEAFF. The CDR3, as DNA: TGTGCCTGGAGTAGTGACAGGGTCCCCACTGAAGCTTTCTTT.

The genes are TRBV5-1 and TRBJ2-3; D not resolved. Germline lookup yields CDR1 SGHRS and CDR2 YFSETQ. Trimming stripped 0 bases from V and 4 bases from J, with 12 bases between. This CDR3 is 15 amino acids long. The CDR3 protein is CASSLGGRKADTQYF. The CDR3 nucleotides are TGCGCCAGCAGCTTGGGTGGGCGAAAAGCAGATACGCAGTATTTT.

The V and J genes are TRBV27 and TRBJ1-1; 7 nucleotides agree with TRBD1. Germline V gene sequence: CDR1 MNHEY, CDR2 SMNVEV (reference sequence). The CDR3 covers 15 residues. V shed 3 bases and J 4 bases; nucleotides not matched to a gene: 8. The CDR3 sequence is CASSFMGQIITEAFF. CDR3 DNA sequence: TGTGCCAGCAGTTTTATGGGACAGATAATCACTGAAGCTTTCTTT.

This clone was found a few times. The rearrangement uses TRBV19 and TRBJ1-5, with 8 bases lining up with TRBD1. Germline V gene data show CDR1 as LNHDA and CDR2 as SQIVND (reference sequence). CDR3 size: 13 residues. V shed 5 bases, J shed 5 bases, and the junction held 2 bases outside the gene matches. The CDR3 is CASSGGQDQPQHF. The CDR3 DNA sequence: TGTGCCAGTAGTGGGGGACAGGATCAGCCCCAGCATTTT.

The rearrangement links TRBV2 to TRBJ1-4, with 7 bases aligning to TRBD1. The V gene's germline CDR1 is SNHLY and CDR2 FYNNEI. With V trimmed by 0 bases and J by 4 bases, 5 bases remained unmatched. The CDR3 consists of 16 residues. CDR3 sequence (DNA): TGTGCCAGCAGTGAAGCCCCGGGACAGATTAATGAAAAACTGTTTTTT. The encoded protein is CASSEAPGQINEKLFF.

V and J are TRBV28 and TRBJ2-5, with TRBD1 matching over 7 bases. Germline V CDR1 and CDR2: MDHEN, SYDVKM. V lost 5 bases to trimming and J lost 1 base; unmatched junction nucleotides: 7. The CDR3 extends over 15 amino acids. CDR3 DNA: TGTGCCAGCAGTCAACAGGGGCGAGCCCAAGAGACCCAGTACTTC. It yields the protein CASSQQGRAQETQYF.

This chain connects TRBV28 to TRBJ2-2; 9 bases line up with TRBD1. From germline, CDR1 is MDHEN and CDR2 SYDVKM. The CDR3 extends over 16 amino acids. V shed 5 bases, J shed 4 bases, and the junction held 8 bases outside the gene matches. CDR3 DNA sequence: TGTGCCAGCAGTGACAACAGGGGGCGCGGCACCGGGGAGCTGTTTTTT. Protein product: CASSDNRGRGTGELFF. Variable domain in full (rest from reference TRBV28 and TRBJ2-2): DVKVTQSSRYLVKRTGEKVFLECVQDMDHENMFWYRQDPGLGLRLIYFSYDVKMKEKGDIPEGYSVSREKKERFSLILESASTNQTSMYLCASSDNRGRGTGELFFGEGSRLTVL.

On this clone: An end of the junction differs from the germline gene, which may be a read error. V gene TRBV15 combines with J gene TRBJ2-2, with TRBD1 matching over 8 bases. This CDR3 contains 16 residues. Germline lookup yields CDR1 LNHNV and CDR2 YYDKDF (reference sequence). The CDR3 reads CATSWTGTINTGELLF. As DNA, the CDR3 is TGTGCCACCAGCTGGACAGGGACCATTAACACCGGGGAGCTGCTTTTT. Based on the CDR3 plus reference TRBV15 and TRBJ2-2, the full variable domain is DAMVIQNPRYQVTQFGKPVTLSCSQTLNHNVMYWYQQKSSQAPKLLFHYYDKDFNNEADTPDNFQSRRPNTSFCFLDIRSPGLGDTAMYLCATSWTGTINTGELLFGEGSRLTVL.

The chain is built from TRBV5-6 and TRBJ2-1, with D perhaps TRBD1 (6 bases). V dropped 5 bases and J dropped 0 bases, with 12 bases sitting between them. Germline lookup yields CDR1 SGHDT and CDR2 YYEEEE. This CDR3 spans 15 amino acids. The CDR3 reads CASSYGQSSYNEQFF. DNA of the CDR3: TGTGCCAGCAGTTACGGACAGAGCTCCTACAATGAGCAGTTCTTC. Using reference TRBV5-6 and TRBJ2-1 for the parts outside the CDR3, the full variable domain is DAGVTQSPTHLIKTRGQQVTLRCSPKSGHDTVSWYQQALGQGPQFIFQYYEEEERQRGNFPDRFSGHQFPNYSSELNVNALLLGDSALYLCASSYGQSSYNEQFFGPGTRLTVL.

J is TRBJ2-5 and V is TRBV18; 8 nucleotides match TRBD2. V was pared by 3 bases and J by 4 bases, with 4 bases of the junction left unmatched. The CDR3 consists of 14 residues. Per germline, CDR1 KGHSH and CDR2 LQKENI. The CDR3, as DNA: TGTGCCAGCTCACCTTATGCGGGAGGAGAGACCCAGTACTTC. Amino acids: CASSPYAGGETQYF.

J is TRBJ2-2 and V is TRBV6-5, with D perhaps TRBD2 (5 bases). Trimming cost V 0 bases and J 2 bases, with 7 bases left between them. Germline-derived CDR1 and CDR2 are MNHEY and SVGAGI. CDR3 length: 15 amino acids. The CDR3 sequence: CASSYSASNTGELFF. The CDR3 nucleotides read TGTGCCAGCAGTTACTCAGCTAGCAACACCGGGGAGCTGTTTTTT.

V gene TRBV7-6 combines with J gene TRBJ2-5, with a weak D call TRBD2 (5 bases). Germline values: CDR1 SGHVS, CDR2 FNYEAQ. The V gene lost 1 base and the J gene lost 7 bases, with 10 bases spanning the gap. This CDR3 has 13 residues. As DNA, the CDR3 is TGTGCCAGCAGCTTAGGGACTGGGTTGACCCAGTACTTC. It specifies CASSLGTGLTQYF.

The V gene is TRBV5-1, the J gene TRBJ1-6, with D perhaps TRBD1 (5 bases). V lost 4 bases and J 5 bases, leaving 16 bases between the germline ends. The CDR3 is made up of 16 amino acids. Germline V gives CDR1 SGHRS, CDR2 YFSETQ. The CDR3 sequence: CASSPERDLHNSPLHF. The CDR3 region has the DNA TGCGCCAGCAGCCCGGAGCGGGACCTACATAATTCACCCCTCCACTTT.

This clone was detected a few times. At one boundary the junction diverges from the germline segment, which might be a read error. The gene calls are TRBV30 and TRBJ1-2; D is unresolved. CDR1 and CDR2 (germline): GTSNPN, SVGIG (reference sequence). This CDR3 is 10 amino acids long. The CDR3 DNA is TGCAGTAGAGGGCTTTATGGCTACACCTTC. Translating it yields CSRGLYGYTF.

This chain links TRBV4-2 with TRBJ1-5; no clear D gene. The CDR3 spans 15 residues. Trimming removed 0 bases from V and 6 bases from J, with 12 bases in between. CDR1 is LGHNA and CDR2 is YNFKEQ in the germline V gene. In nucleotides, the CDR3 is TGTGCCAGCAGCCAAGAAGAGGGTTCGTCTCAGCCCCAGCATTTT. Protein: CASSQEEGSSQPQHF.